This T cell receptor (beta chain) was observed in a study of blood T cell repertoires in COVID-19. V shed 0 bases, J shed 7 bases, and the junction held 1 base outside the gene matches. The CDR3 runs to 14 residues. CDR1 LGHNA and CDR2 YSLEER come from the germline V gene. How the authors handled the data: Amplifying reference gene primers gave estimates of nucleated cell counts. Profiled with immunoSEQ multiplex PCR; TCRdb holds only in-frame clones, not every one. Clone size and the V and J calls come from that table; the DNA yielded D and trimming. The table lists approximately 85,000 clones, 75% to 90% of them singletons.

The V gene is TRBV4-3, the J gene TRBJ1-4; TRBD1 matches 8 bases. This clonotype was sampled from a man between 45 and 60 years old with active or convalescent COVID-19. Material for sequencing was peripheral blood. CDR3 residues: CASSQDTGGEKLFF. The CDR3 DNA reads TGCGCCAGCAGCCAAGATACAGGGGGTGAAAAACTGTTTTTT.